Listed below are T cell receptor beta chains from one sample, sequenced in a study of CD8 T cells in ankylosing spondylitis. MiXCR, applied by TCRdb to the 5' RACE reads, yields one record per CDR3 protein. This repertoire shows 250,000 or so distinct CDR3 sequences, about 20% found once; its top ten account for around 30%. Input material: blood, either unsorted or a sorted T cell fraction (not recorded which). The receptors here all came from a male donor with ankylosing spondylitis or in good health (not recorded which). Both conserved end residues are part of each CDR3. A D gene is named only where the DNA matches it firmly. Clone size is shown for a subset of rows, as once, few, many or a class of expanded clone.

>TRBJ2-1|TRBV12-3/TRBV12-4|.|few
CASMRALYNEQFF
TGTGCCAGCATGCGGGCCCTCTACAATGAGCAGTTCTTC
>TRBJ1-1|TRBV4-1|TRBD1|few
CASSPTGVDTEAFF
TGCGCCAGCAGCCCGACAGGGGTCGACACTGAAGCTTTCTTT
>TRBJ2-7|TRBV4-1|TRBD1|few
CASSQVRSGTASYEQYF
TGCGCCAGCAGCCAAGTGAGGTCTGGGACAGCCTCCTACGAGCAGTACTTC
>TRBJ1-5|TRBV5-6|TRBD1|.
CASSKEGTGFQPQHF
TGTGCCAGCAGCAAAGAAGGGACAGGGTTTCAGCCCCAGCATTTT
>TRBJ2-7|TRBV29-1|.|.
CSVEDSETYF
TGCAGCGTTGAAGACTCAGAGACCTACTTC
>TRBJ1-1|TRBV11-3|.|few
CASSLGVENTEAFF
TGTGCCAGCAGCTTAGGTGTGGAGAACACTGAAGCTTTCTTT
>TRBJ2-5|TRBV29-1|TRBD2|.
CSVEGLAGETQYF
TGCAGCGTTGAAGGGCTAGCGGGAGAGACCCAGTACTTC
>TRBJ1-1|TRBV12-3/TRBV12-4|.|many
CASSRGGLNTEAFF
TGTGCCAGCAGTCGGGGGGGGTTGAACACTGAAGCTTTCTTT
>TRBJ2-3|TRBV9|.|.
CASSVPGSDTQYF
TGTGCCAGCAGCGTACCCGGATCAGATACGCAGTATTTT
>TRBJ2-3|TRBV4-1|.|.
CASSQDVGLRTDTQYF
TGCGCCAGCAGCCAAGACGTCGGACTCCGCACAGATACGCAGTATTTT
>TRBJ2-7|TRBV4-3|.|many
CASSQDLPGPLNYEQYF
TGCGCCAGCAGCCAAGATCTACCAGGCCCTCTCAACTACGAGCAGTACTTC
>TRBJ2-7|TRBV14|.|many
CASSQYYEQYF
TGTGCCAGCAGCCAGTACTACGAGCAGTACTTC
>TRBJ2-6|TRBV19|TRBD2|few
CASSKLAGVPISGANVLTF
TGTGCCAGTAGTAAACTAGCGGGAGTGCCAATCTCTGGGGCCAACGTCCTGACTTTC
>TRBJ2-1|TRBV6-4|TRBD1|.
CASILRGSRVF
TGTGCCAGCATTCTCAGGGGGTCCAGGGTCTTC
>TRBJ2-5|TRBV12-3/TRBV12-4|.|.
CASSPGQRSETQYF
TGTGCCAGCAGTCCAGGACAGAGATCGGAGACCCAGTACTTC
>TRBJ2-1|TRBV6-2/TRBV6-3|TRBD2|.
CASSYFDLAGADEQFF
TGTGCCAGCAGTTACTTTGATCTAGCGGGAGCGGATGAGCAGTTCTTC
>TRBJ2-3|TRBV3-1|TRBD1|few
CASSPDRASTDTQYF
TGTGCCAGCAGCCCGGACAGGGCCAGCACAGATACGCAGTATTTT
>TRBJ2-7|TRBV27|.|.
CASKVGGPSDEQYF
TGTGCCAGCAAGGTGGGAGGCCCCAGTGACGAGCAGTACTTC
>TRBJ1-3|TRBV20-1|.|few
CSAPPRGDSSGNTIYF
TGCAGTGCCCCCCCCAGGGGCGATAGCTCTGGAAACACCATATATTTT
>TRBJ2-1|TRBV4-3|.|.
CASSQEGRNEQFF
TGCGCCAGCAGCCAGGAGGGAAGGAATGAGCAGTTCTTC
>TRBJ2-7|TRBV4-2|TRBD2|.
CASSLKDAGEGHEQYF
TGTGCCAGCAGCCTAAAGGACGCGGGAGAAGGCCACGAGCAGTACTTC
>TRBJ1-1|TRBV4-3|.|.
CASSQDLYTEAFF
TGCGCCAGCAGCCAAGACCTATACACTGAAGCTTTCTTT
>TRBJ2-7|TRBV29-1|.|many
CSVEGTGTYEQYF
TGCAGCGTTGAGGGGACGGGTACATACGAGCAGTACTTC
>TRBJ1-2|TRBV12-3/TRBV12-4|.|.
CAFTPDMTVESQDYGYTF
TGTGCCTTCACCCCAGACATGACGGTCGAAAGTCAGGACTATGGCTACACCTTC
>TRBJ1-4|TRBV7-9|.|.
CASSPSVLGTNEKLFF
TGTGCCAGCAGCCCTTCGGTCTTGGGGACTAATGAAAAACTGTTTTTT
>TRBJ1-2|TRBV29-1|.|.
CSVGNREDYGYTF
TGCAGCGTTGGAAACAGGGAGGACTATGGCTACACCTTC
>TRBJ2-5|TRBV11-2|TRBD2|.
CASSLVGGSETQYF
TGTGCCAGCAGCTTAGTGGGCGGGAGTGAGACCCAGTACTTC
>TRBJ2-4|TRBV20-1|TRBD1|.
CSVCGTGTGAYIQYF
TGCAGTGTCTGTGGAACCGGGACAGGGGCGTACATTCAGTACTTC
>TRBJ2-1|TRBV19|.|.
CASSISGSLSNEQFF
TGTGCCAGTAGTATCTCCGGGAGTTTGAGTAATGAGCAGTTCTTC
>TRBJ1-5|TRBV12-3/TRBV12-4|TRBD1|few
CASSFIPGGVGSNQPQHF
TGTGCCAGCAGTTTCATTCCAGGGGGCGTTGGAAGCAATCAGCCCCAGCATTTT
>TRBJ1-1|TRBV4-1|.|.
CASSPRTVNTEAFF
TGCGCCAGCAGCCCCCGGACGGTGAACACTGAAGCTTTCTTT
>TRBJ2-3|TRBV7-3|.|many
CASSTYGGDTQYF
TGTGCCAGCAGCACATACGGGGGTGATACGCAGTATTTT
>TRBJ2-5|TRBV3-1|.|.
CASSQVEENQETQYF
TGTGCCAGCAGCCAAGTGGAGGAGAACCAAGAGACCCAGTACTTC
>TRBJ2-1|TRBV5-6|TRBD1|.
CASSLDTGGSSYNEQFF
TGTGCCAGCAGCTTGGATACAGGGGGGAGCTCCTACAATGAGCAGTTCTTC
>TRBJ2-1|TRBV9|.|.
CASSPEGGLIYNEQFF
TGTGCCAGCAGCCCCGAGGGGGGGCTCATCTACAATGAGCAGTTCTTC
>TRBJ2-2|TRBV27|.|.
CASSSGLVNTGELFF
TGTGCCAGCAGTTCGGGCCTAGTGAACACCGGGGAGCTGTTTTTT
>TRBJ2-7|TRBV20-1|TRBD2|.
CSAGRALSYEQYF
TGCAGTGCTGGGAGGGCCCTCTCCTACGAGCAGTACTTC
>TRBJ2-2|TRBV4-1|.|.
CASSQDIENTGELFF
TGCGCCAGCAGCCAAGATATTGAGAACACCGGGGAGCTGTTTTTT